The rows below give T cell receptor beta chains drawn from one sample of a study of healthy donors' naive CD4 and CD8 T cells. TCRdb used MiXCR to reprocess the reads, holding one entry per CDR3 protein. The table includes 150,000 to 200,000 distinct CDR3 sequences, 65% to 75% detected once. The source material was naive CD4+ and CD8+ T cells sorted from blood, pooled from several donors. All receptors derive from a pool of human donors in good health; the sample pools cells from several healthy donors. CDR3s include the opening cysteine and the closing phenylalanine or tryptophan. Each record gives: V gene, J gene, clone size, D gene, CDR3 protein, CDR3 DNA. A D gene is named only where the DNA matches it firmly. Clone size appears in some rows only: once, few, many, or a class for an expanded clone.

V: TRBV29-1
J: TRBJ1-3
size: .
D: .
CDR3: CSVENRAGNTIYF
DNA: TGCAGCGTAGAGAACAGGGCTGGAAACACCATATATTTT

V: TRBV5-1
J: TRBJ2-3
size: once
D: .
CDR3: CASSLGADTQYF
DNA: TGCGCCAGCAGCTTGGGGGCAGATACGCAGTATTTT

V: TRBV29-1
J: TRBJ2-7
size: .
D: .
CDR3: CSVVRGLSHEQYF
DNA: TGCAGCGTTGTCCGAGGACTGTCCCACGAGCAGTACTTC

V: TRBV12-3/TRBV12-4
J: TRBJ1-5
size: .
D: TRBD1
CDR3: CASSSFRGRSNQPQHF
DNA: TGTGCCAGCAGTTCCTTCAGGGGGCGAAGCAATCAGCCCCAGCATTTT

V: TRBV5-5
J: TRBJ1-2
size: .
D: .
CDR3: CASSLEPAVIYGYTF
DNA: TGTGCCAGCAGCTTGGAGCCAGCCGTGATCTATGGCTACACCTTC

V: TRBV4-1
J: TRBJ2-3
size: .
D: .
CDR3: CASSQESPTDTQYF
DNA: TGCGCCAGCAGCCAAGAGTCGCCCACAGATACGCAGTATTTT

V: TRBV12-3/TRBV12-4
J: TRBJ2-5
size: .
D: .
CDR3: CASSSGASETQYF
DNA: TGTGCCAGCAGTTCAGGGGCATCGGAGACCCAGTACTTC

V: TRBV19
J: TRBJ2-1
size: few
D: TRBD2
CDR3: CASSPIGTSYNEQFF
DNA: TGTGCCAGTAGTCCGATCGGGACTAGCTACAATGAGCAGTTCTTC

V: TRBV10-3
J: TRBJ2-7
size: .
D: .
CDR3: CAISELREQYF
DNA: TGTGCCATCAGTGAGTTGAGGGAGCAGTACTTC

V: TRBV6-2/TRBV6-3
J: TRBJ1-2
size: few
D: .
CDR3: CASSYWSNYGYTF
DNA: TGTGCCAGCAGTTACTGGAGTAACTATGGCTACACCTTC

V: TRBV12-3/TRBV12-4
J: TRBJ2-6
size: .
D: .
CDR3: CASSYGASGANVLTF
DNA: TGTGCCAGCAGTTATGGGGCCTCTGGGGCCAACGTCCTGACTTTC